A selection of T cell receptor beta chains follows, all from one sample in a study of early T cells in non-severe SARS-CoV-2 infection. TCRdb reprocessed the 5' RACE reads via MiXCR and lists one record per CDR3 protein. This sample carries 50,000 to 60,000 distinct CDR3 sequences, about an eighth of them seen once, and the ten largest clones take about 1.4%. Sequenced sample: whole blood. These receptors were obtained from an adult who was a healthcare worker with PCR-confirmed SARS-CoV-2 infection or an uninfected control (not recorded which). Both conserved end residues are part of each CDR3.

v_call cdr3_aa
TRBV7-8 CASSRTHSNGWNTEAFF
TRBV7-9 CASSMRSVSGANVLTF
TRBV7-9 CASRAPSGVSLRDTQYF
TRBV6-6 CASSGSNQPQHF
TRBV7-2 CASSSLGTRDNEQFF
TRBV5-5 CASSVAVMGPGGNTEAFF
TRBV14 CASSQGPGETQYF
TRBV14 CASSPLGGIHSYEQYF
TRBV4-3 CASSPKGNGYGYTF
TRBV6-6 CASRGPDEAKNIQYF
TRBV5-6 CASSFQANTEAFF
TRBV19 CASSTDRTEKLFF
TRBV29-1 CSGEDTEAFF
TRBV20-1 CSAVRLMAGGANIQYF
TRBV30 CAWSPYRFSGANVLTF
TRBV7-8 CASSLAPARRSGNEQFF
TRBV30 CARQTGTYEQYF
TRBV10-3 CATWGRTNTEAFF
TRBV29-1 CSVEDPSYYGYTF
TRBV7-3 CASSSQGAGTEAFF
TRBV29-1 CSVGRPGPQETQYF
TRBV6-2/TRBV6-3 CASNPQGGSGANVLTF
TRBV7-3 CASSPHTGTAKNCFF
TRBV5-1 CASSLRGSTDTQYF
TRBV9 CASSVGGGALDTQYF
TRBV27 CASRRAGVRDSPLHF
TRBV6-1 CASRGQGNTF
TRBV20-1 CSARVGGGPTDTQYF